What follows are 9 T cell receptor beta chains derived from one specimen sequenced in a study of early T cells in non-severe SARS-CoV-2 infection. TCRdb re-called the 5' RACE reads with MiXCR, one entry per CDR3 protein. The sample shows roughly 76,000 distinct CDR3 sequences, more than 9% of them seen only once. Sequenced material: whole blood. The receptors shown here come from an adult who was a healthcare worker with PCR-confirmed SARS-CoV-2 infection or an uninfected control (not recorded which).

The sample holds many counts of this clonotype. The V gene is TRBV5-1, the J gene TRBJ2-7, with D uncertain. CDR1 and CDR2 from the germline V gene are SGHRS and YFSETQ. V lost 0 bases and J 0 bases, leaving 10 bases between the germline ends. The CDR3 has 15 amino acids. The CDR3 DNA sequence: TGCGCCAGCAGCTTGGCGGCGGCAGTCTCCTACGAGCAGTACTTC. It is translated as CASSLAAAVSYEQYF.

Many counts were recorded for this clonotype. The rearrangement links TRBV20-1 to TRBJ1-1; TRBD1 agrees at 10 bases. There are 12 residues in the CDR3. Germline V gives CDR1 DFQATT, CDR2 SNEGSKA (reference sequence). J was trimmed by 11 bases and V by 6 bases; bases with no gene match: 9. Written as DNA, the CDR3 is TGCAGTGCCTCCGACAGGGGGCTGATTGCTTTCTTT. It translates to CSASDRGLIAFF.

In this sample, this clonotype turned up many times. J is TRBJ2-1 and V is TRBV3-1; D gene uncertain. This CDR3 is built from 11 residues. V lost 5 bases and J lost 8, with 7 bases in between. Germline-derived CDR1 and CDR2 are LGHDT and YNNKEL (reference sequence). DNA for the CDR3: TGTGCCAGCAGCTACGGGTATGAGCAGTTCTTC. This sequence encodes CASSYGYEQFF.

The table lists this clonotype with a few counts. The chain has TRBV6-6 and TRBJ2-2; 9 bases match TRBD1. V shed 4 bases, J shed 4 bases, and the junction held 7 bases outside the gene matches. Germline V CDR1 and CDR2: MNHNY, SVGAGI (reference sequence). The CDR3 has 16 residues. The CDR3 loop reads CASSSYRGLSTGELFF. As DNA, the CDR3 is TGTGCCAGCAGTTCCTACAGGGGGCTGAGCACCGGGGAGCTGTTTTTT.

The sample holds many counts of this clonotype. The chain employs TRBV11-1 and TRBJ1-1; 7 bases agree with TRBD1. The CDR3 is made up of 14 amino acids. Unmatched junction bases numbered 4, after V lost 5 bases and J lost 1 base. Germline CDR1 is SGHAT and CDR2 is FQDESV (reference sequence). Here the CDR3 reads CASSHRTGNTEAFF. The CDR3 nucleotides are TGTGCCAGCAGCCATCGGACAGGGAACACTGAAGCTTTCTTT.

The rearrangement uses TRBV18 and TRBJ1-1; D is uncertain. This CDR3 region has 14 residues. Trimming shortened V by 2 bases and J by 6 bases, and 13 bases separated the two germline ends. Germline V lookup: CDR1 KGHSH, CDR2 LQKENI. For the CDR3, the DNA is TGTGCCAGCTCACCAGGGAGTTTCACCGCTGAAGCTTTCTTT. Its protein product is CASSPGSFTAEAFF. The full variable domain, in which reference TRBV18 and TRBJ1-1 provide the parts outside the CDR3, is NAGVMQNPRHLVRRRGQEARLRCSPMKGHSHVYWYRQLPEEGLKFMVYLQKENIIDESGMPKERFSAEFPKEGPSILRIQQVVRGDSAAYFCASSPGSFTAEAFFGQGTRLTVV.

This clonotype was seen repeatedly, ten times or more. The chain combines TRBV18 with TRBJ1-4; no firm D call. Per germline, CDR1 KGHSH and CDR2 LQKENI. The CDR3 consists of 15 residues. V lost 3 bases and J lost 7, with 15 bases in between. The CDR3 DNA reads as TGTGCCAGCTCACCCGACGAGGGATGGGGTGAAAAACTGTTTTTT. It specifies CASSPDEGWGEKLFF. Combining the CDR3 with reference TRBV18 and TRBJ1-4 gives the whole variable domain NAGVMQNPRHLVRRRGQEARLRCSPMKGHSHVYWYRQLPEEGLKFMVYLQKENIIDESGMPKERFSAEFPKEGPSILRIQQVVRGDSAAYFCASSPDEGWGEKLFFGSGTQLSVL.

There are a few counts of this clonotype. The chain combines TRBV5-1 with TRBJ2-7; no definite D call. Germline lookup yields CDR1 SGHRS and CDR2 YFSETQ. Trimming took 4 bases from V and 6 from J, leaving 20 bases between them. CDR3 size: 15 residues. In nucleotides, the CDR3 is TGCGCCAGCAGCCAAATGGTTAGGACGACATCCGAGCAGTACTTC. Translation gives CASSQMVRTTSEQYF.

This clonotype appeared many times. This sequence joins TRBV28 and TRBJ2-1; possible D gene TRBD2, 6 bases. This CDR3 has 16 residues. Germline loops: CDR1 MDHEN, CDR2 SYDVKM. V lost 5 bases and J lost 4, with 18 bases in between. The CDR3 sequence: CASSPLAGTLYNEQFF. The DNA of the CDR3 is TGTGCCAGCAGTCCGCTGGCGGGAACCCTTTACAATGAGCAGTTCTTC.